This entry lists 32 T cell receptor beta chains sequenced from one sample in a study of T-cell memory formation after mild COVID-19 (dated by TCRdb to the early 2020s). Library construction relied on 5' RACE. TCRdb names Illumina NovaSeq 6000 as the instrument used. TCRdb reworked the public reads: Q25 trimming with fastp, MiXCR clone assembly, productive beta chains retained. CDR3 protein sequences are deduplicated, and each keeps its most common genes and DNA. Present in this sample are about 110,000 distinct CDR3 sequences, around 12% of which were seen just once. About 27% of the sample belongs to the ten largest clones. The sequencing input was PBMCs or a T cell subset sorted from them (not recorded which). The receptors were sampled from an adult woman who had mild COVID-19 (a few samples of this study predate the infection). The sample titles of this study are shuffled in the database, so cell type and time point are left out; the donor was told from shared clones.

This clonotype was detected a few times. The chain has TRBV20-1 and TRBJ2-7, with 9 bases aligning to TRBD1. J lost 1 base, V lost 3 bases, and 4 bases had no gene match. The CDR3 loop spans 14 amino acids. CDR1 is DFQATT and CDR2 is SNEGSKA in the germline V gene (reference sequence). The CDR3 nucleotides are TGCAGTGCTAGGTCCGGGACAGGGTCCTACGAGCAGTACTTC. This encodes CSARSGTGSYEQYF.

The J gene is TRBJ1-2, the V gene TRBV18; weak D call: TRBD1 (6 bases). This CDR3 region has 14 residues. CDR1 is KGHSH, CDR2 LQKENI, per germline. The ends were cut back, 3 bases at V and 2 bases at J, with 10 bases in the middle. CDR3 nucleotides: TGTGCCAGCTCACCCCCAGACAGGAACTATGGCTACACCTTC. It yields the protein CASSPPDRNYGYTF.

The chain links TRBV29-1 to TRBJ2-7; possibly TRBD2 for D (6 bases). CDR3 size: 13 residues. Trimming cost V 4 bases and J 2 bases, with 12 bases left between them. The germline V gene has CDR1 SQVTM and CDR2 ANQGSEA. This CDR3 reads CSVVHSGAYEQYF. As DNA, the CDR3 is TGCAGCGTTGTACATAGCGGAGCCTACGAGCAGTACTTC.

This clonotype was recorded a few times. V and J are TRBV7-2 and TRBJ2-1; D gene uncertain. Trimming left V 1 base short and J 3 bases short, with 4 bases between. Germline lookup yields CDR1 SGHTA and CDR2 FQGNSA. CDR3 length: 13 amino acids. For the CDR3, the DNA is TGTGCCAGCAGCTTAGGACACTACAATGAGCAGTTCTTC. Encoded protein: CASSLGHYNEQFF.

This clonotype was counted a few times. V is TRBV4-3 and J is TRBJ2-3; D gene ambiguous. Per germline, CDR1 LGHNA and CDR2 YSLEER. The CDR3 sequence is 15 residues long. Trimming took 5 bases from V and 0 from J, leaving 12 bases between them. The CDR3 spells CASSSLTSSTDTQYF. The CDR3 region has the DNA TGCGCCAGCAGCTCTTTGACCTCTAGCACAGATACGCAGTATTTT.

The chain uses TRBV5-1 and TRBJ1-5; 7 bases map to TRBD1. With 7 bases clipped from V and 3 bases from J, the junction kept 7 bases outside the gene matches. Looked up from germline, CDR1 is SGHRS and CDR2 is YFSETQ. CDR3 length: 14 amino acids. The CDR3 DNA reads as TGCGCCAGCTCCTCAGGGACAGACAATCAGCCCCAGCATTTT. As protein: CASSSGTDNQPQHF. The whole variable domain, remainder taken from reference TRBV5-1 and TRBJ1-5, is KAGVTQTPRYLIKTRGQQVTLSCSPISGHRSVSWYQQTPGQGLQFLFEYFSETQRNKGNFPGRFSGRQFSNSRSEMNVSTLELGDSALYLCASSSGTDNQPQHFGDGTRLSIL.

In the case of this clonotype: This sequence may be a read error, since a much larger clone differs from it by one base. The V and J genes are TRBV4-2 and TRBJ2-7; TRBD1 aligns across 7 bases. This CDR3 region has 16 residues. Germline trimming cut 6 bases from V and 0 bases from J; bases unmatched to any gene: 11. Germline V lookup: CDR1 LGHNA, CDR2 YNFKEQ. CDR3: CASRRAGTEISYEQYF. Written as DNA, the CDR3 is TGTGCCAGCAGACGTGCCGGGACAGAAATCTCCTACGAGCAGTACTTC.

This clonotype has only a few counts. CDR3 coding DNA: TGCGCCAGCAGCCAAGATCGAGGCAGCCAGTACTATGGCTACACCTTC. It codes for CASSQDRGSQYYGYTF. This chain links TRBV4-1 with TRBJ1-2; D gene uncertain. The V gene lost 0 bases and the J gene lost 3 bases, with 14 bases spanning the gap. Germline-derived CDR1 and CDR2 are MGHRA and YSYEKL. The CDR3 totals 16 residues.

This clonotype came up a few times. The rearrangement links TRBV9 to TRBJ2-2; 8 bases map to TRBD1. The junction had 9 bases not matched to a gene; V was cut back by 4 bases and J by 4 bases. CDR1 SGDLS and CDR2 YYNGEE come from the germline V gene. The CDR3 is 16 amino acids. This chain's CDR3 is CASSLRQGASTGELFF. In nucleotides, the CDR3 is TGTGCCAGCAGCCTAAGGCAGGGGGCGAGCACCGGGGAGCTGTTTTTT. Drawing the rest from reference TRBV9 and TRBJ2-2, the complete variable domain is DSGVTQTPKHLITATGQRVTLRCSPRSGDLSVYWYQQSLDQGLQFLIQYYNGEERAKGNILERFSAQQFPDLHSELNLSSLELGDSALYFCASSLRQGASTGELFFGEGSRLTVL.

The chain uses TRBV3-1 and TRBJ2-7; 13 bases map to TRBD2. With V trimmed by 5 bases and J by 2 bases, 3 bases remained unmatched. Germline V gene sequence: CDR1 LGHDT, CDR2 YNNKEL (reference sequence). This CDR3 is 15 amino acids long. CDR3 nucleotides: TGTGCCAGCAGCGAAACTAGCGGGAGGGCCTACGAGCAGTACTTC. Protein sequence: CASSETSGRAYEQYF.

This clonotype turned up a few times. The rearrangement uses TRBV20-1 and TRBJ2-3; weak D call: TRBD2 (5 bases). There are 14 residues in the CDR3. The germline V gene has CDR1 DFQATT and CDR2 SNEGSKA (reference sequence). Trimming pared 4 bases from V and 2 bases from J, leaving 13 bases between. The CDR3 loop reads CSATGTRNTDTQYF. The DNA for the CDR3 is TGCAGTGCTACGGGAACGAGGAACACAGATACGCAGTATTTT.

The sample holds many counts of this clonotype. The CDR3 DNA reads TGTGCCAGCAGCTTGGAGACAGGGTACCAATGGGCCCAGTACTTC. Translated, it gives CASSLETGYQWAQYF. The rearrangement links TRBV5-5 to TRBJ2-5; 7 positions match TRBD1. The CDR3 is 15 amino acids. V was pared by 0 bases and J by 9 bases, with 11 bases of the junction left unmatched. The germline V gene has CDR1 SGHKS and CDR2 YYEKEE (reference sequence).

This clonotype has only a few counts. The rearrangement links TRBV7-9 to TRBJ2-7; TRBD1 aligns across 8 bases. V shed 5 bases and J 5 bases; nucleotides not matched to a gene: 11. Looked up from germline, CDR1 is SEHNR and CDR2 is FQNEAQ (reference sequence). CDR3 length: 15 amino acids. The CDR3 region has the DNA TGTGCCAGCAGCGACATGACAGGGGTTAGTAACGAGCAGTACTTC. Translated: CASSDMTGVSNEQYF.

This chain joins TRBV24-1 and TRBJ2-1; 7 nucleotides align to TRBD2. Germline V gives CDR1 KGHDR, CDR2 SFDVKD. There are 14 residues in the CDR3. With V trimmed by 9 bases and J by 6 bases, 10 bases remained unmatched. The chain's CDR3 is CATGLAGAANEQFF. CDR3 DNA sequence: TGTGCCACCGGTCTGGCGGGAGCTGCCAATGAGCAGTTCTTC.

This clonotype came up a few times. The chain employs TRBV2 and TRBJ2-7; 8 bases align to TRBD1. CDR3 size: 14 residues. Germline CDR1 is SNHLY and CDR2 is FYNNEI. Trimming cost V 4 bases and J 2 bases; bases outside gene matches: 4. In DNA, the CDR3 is TGTGCCAGCAGTGGAAGGACAGGGACCTACGAGCAGTACTTC. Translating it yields CASSGRTGTYEQYF.

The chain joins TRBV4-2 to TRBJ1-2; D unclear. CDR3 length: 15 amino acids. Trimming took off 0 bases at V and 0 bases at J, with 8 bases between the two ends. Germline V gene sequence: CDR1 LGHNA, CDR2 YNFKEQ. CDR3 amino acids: CASSQEPVSNYGYTF. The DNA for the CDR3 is TGTGCCAGCAGCCAAGAGCCAGTGTCTAACTATGGCTACACCTTC.

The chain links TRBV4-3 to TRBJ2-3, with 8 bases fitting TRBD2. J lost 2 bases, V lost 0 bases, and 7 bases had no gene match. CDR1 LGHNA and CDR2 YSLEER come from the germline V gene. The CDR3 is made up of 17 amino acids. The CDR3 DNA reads TGCGCCAGCAGCCAAGATAGTGGCGGGGGGCACACAGATACGCAGTATTTT. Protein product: CASSQDSGGGHTDTQYF.

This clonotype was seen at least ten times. Written as DNA, the CDR3 is TGTGCCACCAGGTACACGAGCTCCTACAATGAGCAGTTCTTC. It encodes CATRYTSSYNEQFF. This chain uses TRBV15 with TRBJ2-1; D remains ambiguous. The CDR3 consists of 14 residues. Trimming took off 6 bases at V and 0 bases at J, with 9 bases between the two ends. Germline CDR1 LNHNV, CDR2 YYDKDF (reference sequence).

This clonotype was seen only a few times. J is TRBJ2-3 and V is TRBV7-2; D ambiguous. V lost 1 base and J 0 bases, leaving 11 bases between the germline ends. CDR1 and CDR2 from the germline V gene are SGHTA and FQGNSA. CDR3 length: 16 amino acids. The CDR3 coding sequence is TGTGCCAGCAGCTTAGGGCAGGCGACTAGCACAGATACGCAGTATTTT. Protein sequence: CASSLGQATSTDTQYF.

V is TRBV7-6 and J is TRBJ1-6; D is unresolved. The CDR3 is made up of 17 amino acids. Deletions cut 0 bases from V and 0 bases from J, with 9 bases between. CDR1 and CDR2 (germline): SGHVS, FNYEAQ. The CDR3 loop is CASSLASGGSYNSPLHF. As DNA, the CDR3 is TGTGCCAGCAGCTTAGCAAGCGGCGGCTCCTATAATTCACCCCTCCACTTT.

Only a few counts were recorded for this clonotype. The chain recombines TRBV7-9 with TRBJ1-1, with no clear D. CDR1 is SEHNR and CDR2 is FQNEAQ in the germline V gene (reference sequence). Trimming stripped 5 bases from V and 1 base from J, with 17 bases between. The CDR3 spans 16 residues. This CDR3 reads CASSAPTQRSNTEAFF. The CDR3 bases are TGTGCCAGCAGCGCCCCGACCCAGAGGTCGAACACTGAAGCTTTCTTT. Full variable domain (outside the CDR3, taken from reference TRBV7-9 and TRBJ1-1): DTGVSQNPRHKITKRGQNVTFRCDPISEHNRLYWYRQTLGQGPEFLTYFQNEAQLEKSRLLSDRFSAERPKGSFSTLEIQRTEQGDSAMYLCASSAPTQRSNTEAFFGQGTRLTVV.

The CDR3, as DNA: TGTGCCAGCTCCTCGGGAAGGGATACCCAAGAGACCCAGTACTTC. Encoded protein: CASSSGRDTQETQYF. The chain couples TRBV7-3 to TRBJ2-5; D is perhaps TRBD2 (5 bases). This CDR3 region has 15 residues. The germline V gene has CDR1 SGHTA and CDR2 FQGTGA. Trimming stripped 8 bases from V and 1 base from J, with 17 bases between.

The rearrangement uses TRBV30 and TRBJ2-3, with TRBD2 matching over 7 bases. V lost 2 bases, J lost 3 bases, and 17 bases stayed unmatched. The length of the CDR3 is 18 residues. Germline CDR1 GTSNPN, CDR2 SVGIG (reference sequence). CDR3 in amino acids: CAWSFRYRGAGDTDTQYF. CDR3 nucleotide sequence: TGTGCCTGGAGTTTCCGGTACCGTGGGGCGGGAGATACAGATACGCAGTATTTT.

CDR3 DNA sequence: TGTGCCAGCAGTTTCTACGGGGACAGATACACGGGAGAGACCCAGTACTTC. This gives the protein CASSFYGDRYTGETQYF. The chain links TRBV6-6 to TRBJ2-5; TRBD1 aligns across 7 bases. The CDR3 has 17 residues. The germline gives CDR1 MNHNY, CDR2 SVGAGI (reference sequence). Trimming cost V 4 bases and J 4 bases; bases outside gene matches: 15.

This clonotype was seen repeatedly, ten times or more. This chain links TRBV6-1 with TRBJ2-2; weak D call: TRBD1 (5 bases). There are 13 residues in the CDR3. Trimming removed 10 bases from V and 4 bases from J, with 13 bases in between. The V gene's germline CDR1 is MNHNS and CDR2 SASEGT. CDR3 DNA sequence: TGTGCCATCTGGGGCCTCATCACCGGGGAGCTGTTTTTT. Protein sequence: CAIWGLITGELFF.

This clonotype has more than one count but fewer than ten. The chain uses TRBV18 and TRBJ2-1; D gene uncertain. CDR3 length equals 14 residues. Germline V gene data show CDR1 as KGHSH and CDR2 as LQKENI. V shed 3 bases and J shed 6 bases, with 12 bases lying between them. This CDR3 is CASSPYGPANEQFF. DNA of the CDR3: TGTGCCAGCTCACCCTACGGTCCGGCCAATGAGCAGTTCTTC.

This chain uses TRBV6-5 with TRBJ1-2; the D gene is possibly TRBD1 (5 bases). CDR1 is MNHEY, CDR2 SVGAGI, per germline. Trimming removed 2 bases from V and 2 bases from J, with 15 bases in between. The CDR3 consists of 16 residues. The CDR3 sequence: CASSYKVTGHNYGYTF. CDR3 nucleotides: TGTGCCAGCAGTTACAAGGTTACAGGACACAACTATGGCTACACCTTC.

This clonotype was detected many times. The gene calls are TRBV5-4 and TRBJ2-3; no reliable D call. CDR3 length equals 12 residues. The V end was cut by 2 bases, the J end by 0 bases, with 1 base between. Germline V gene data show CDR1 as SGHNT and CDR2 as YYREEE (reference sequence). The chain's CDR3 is CASSFSTDTQYF. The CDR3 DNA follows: TGTGCCAGCAGCTTTAGCACAGATACGCAGTATTTT.

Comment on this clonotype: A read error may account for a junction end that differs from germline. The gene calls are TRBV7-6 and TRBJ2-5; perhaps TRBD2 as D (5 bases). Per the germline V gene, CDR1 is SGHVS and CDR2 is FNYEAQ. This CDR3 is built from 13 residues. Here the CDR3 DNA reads TGTGCCAGCAGCCCAAGAGGGTGGGAGACCAAGTACTTC. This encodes CASSPRGWETKYF.

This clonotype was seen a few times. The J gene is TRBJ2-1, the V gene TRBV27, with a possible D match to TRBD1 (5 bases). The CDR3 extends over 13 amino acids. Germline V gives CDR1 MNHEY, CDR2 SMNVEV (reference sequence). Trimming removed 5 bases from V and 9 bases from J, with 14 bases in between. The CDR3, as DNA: TGTGCCAGCAGTCCAGGACAATCCTCTGAGCAGTTCTTC. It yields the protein CASSPGQSSEQFF.

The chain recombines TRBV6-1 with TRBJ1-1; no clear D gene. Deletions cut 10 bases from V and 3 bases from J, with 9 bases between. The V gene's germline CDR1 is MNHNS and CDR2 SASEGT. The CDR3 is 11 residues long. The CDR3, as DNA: TGTGCCACAATCGGGCACACTGAAGCTTTCTTT. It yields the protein CATIGHTEAFF.

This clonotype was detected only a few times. The CDR3 sequence: CASSTVRTSGRLNEQFF. The CDR3 DNA reads as TGTGCCAGCAGCACCGTACGGACTAGCGGGAGGTTGAATGAGCAGTTCTTC. V gene TRBV21-1 combines with J gene TRBJ2-1; TRBD2, the table's D call, was not compared with the DNA. TRBV21-1 is listed as a pseudogene. The CDR3 extends over 17 amino acids.